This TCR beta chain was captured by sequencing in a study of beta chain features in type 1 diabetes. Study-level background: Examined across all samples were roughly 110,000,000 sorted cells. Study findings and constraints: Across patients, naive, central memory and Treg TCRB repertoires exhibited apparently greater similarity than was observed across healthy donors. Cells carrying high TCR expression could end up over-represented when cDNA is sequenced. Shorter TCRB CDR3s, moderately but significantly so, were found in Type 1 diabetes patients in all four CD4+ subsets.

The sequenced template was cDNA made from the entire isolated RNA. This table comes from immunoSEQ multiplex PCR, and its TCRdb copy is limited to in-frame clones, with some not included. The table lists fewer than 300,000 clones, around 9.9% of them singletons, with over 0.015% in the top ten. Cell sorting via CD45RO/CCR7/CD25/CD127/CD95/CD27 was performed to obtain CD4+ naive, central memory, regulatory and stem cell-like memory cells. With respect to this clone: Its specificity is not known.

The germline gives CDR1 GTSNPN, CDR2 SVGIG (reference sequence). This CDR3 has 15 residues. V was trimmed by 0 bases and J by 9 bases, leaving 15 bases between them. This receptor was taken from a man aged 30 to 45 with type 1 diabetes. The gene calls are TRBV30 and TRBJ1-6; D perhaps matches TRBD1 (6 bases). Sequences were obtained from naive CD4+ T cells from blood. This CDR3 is CAWSVGGGVGSPLHF. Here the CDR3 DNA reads TGTGCCTGGAGTGTAGGGGGTGGTGTAGGTTCACCCCTCCACTTT. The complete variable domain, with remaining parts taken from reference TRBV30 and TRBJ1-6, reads SQTIHQWPATLVQPVGSPLSLECTVEGTSNPNLYWYRQAAGRGLQLLFYSVGIGQISSEVPQNLSASRPQDRQFILSSKKLLLSDSGFYLCAWSVGGGVGSPLHFGNGTRLTVT.